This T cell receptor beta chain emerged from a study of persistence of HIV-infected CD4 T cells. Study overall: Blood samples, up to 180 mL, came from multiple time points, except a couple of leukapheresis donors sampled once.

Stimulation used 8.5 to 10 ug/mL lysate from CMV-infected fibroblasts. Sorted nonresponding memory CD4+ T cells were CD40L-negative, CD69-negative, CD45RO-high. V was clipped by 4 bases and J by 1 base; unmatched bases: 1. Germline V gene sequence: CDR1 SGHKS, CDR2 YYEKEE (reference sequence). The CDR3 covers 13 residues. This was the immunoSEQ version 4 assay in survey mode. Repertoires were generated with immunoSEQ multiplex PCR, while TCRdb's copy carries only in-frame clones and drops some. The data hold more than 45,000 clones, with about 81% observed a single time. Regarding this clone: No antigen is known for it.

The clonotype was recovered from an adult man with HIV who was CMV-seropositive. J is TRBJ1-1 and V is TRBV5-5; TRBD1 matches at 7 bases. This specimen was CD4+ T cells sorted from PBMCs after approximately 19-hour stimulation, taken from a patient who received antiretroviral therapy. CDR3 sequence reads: CASSRDRNTEAFF. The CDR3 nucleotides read TGTGCCAGCAGCCGGGACAGGAACACTGAAGCTTTCTTT.